This T cell receptor beta chain is from a study of T cell responses to AZD1222 COVID-19 vaccine (dated by TCRdb to the early 2020s). Context from the whole study: AZD1222 recipients given second doses at about 4 weeks or at about 12 weeks were pooled, since spike-specific TCR depth and breadth were not found to differ between the two schedules. A total of approximately 230 trial participants underwent TCR sequencing, of whom 207 received two doses of AZD1222 and around 25 received two doses of the MenACWY control vaccine. Trial participants were enrolled into age subgroups of 18-55, 56-69 and 70-plus years, which contained 148, 28 and 57 TCR-sequenced participants, respectively.

The CDR3 regions of human TCRbeta chains were analyzed by immunosequencing. As for the authors' bioinformatics: TCRs in the repertoires were matched against a reference library of SARS-CoV-2-specific TCRs that had been generated with the MIRA antigen-specificity platform. Breadth was defined as the fraction of unique TCRs that were SARS-CoV-2-associated. Depth was defined as the fraction of total T cells that were SARS-CoV-2-associated. Using the MIRA data, each spike-specific TCR was assigned both to the spike region to which the TCR was reactive and to a CD4 or CD8 class. Log10-transformed breadth and depth values were compared by one-way ANOVA with Sidak's multiple comparisons tests. TCRdb stores this immuneACCESS table with in-frame sequences only. Part of the clones is absent; in the studies checked, under half of the shortfall reflects unresolved V genes, and no reason is known for the rest. That table is the source of V, J and clone size, and D and trimming were worked out from the DNA. A total of some 150,000 clones appear in this sample, around 89% of them only once. Around 2.9% of the sample is held by the ten biggest clonotypes.

Germline trimming: 4 bases from V, 5 bases from J; junction bases outside gene matches: 4. The CDR3 measures 15 amino acids from cysteine to phenylalanine. Solely the CDR3 DNA is kept, with 45 bases framed from the first base. According to the germline V gene (reference sequence), CDR1 reads LGHDT and CDR2 reads YNNKEL. In the paper's terms, the time point label means: baseline before first vaccination. Vaccinee samples were obtained from the UK trials COV001 and COV002, which included a single-blind randomized controlled phase 2/3 trial of AZD1222 (ChAdOx1 nCoV-19) in healthy adults. Trial participant PBMC samples were collected at day 0 and day 28 after the second dose for TCRbeta chain sequencing. About this clone: The clone's antigen remains unknown. Base-call qualities are not available, and no considerably larger clone is one nucleotide away.

Study-wide findings and limitations: The vaccine-associated CD4 TCRs covered the entire spike protein, and the dominant responses fell in regions 160-218 and 743-854. No day 14 peak-response samples were available, so repertoires were characterized only after the peak T cell response. Nearly half of unique spike-specific TCRs reportedly recognized epitopes outside regions mutated in the B.1.351 and B.1.1.7 variants. Participants were mostly white British and included more females than males, and it was suggested by the authors that clonal diversity may have been underestimated. After two AZD1222 doses, both the breadth and the depth of spike-specific TCRs were significantly higher than at day 0 and than in MenACWY recipients. Conclusions about previously exposed vaccinees are limited because only six or seven AZD1222 recipients were SARS-CoV-2 seropositive at baseline. The 56-69-year group was small, and its depth increase did not reach significance, likely because of low power.

Recombination connected TRBV3-1 (or the pseudogene TRBV3-2) to TRBJ1-6, with 8 bases matching TRBD1. The material was peripheral blood, obtained on day 0 of AZD1222 vaccination. The clonotype originates from an adult in good health. The sequenced DNA is TGTGCCAGCAGCCCCACAGGGGGTAATAATTCACCCCTCCACTTT. This sequence encodes CASSPTGGNNSPLHF.